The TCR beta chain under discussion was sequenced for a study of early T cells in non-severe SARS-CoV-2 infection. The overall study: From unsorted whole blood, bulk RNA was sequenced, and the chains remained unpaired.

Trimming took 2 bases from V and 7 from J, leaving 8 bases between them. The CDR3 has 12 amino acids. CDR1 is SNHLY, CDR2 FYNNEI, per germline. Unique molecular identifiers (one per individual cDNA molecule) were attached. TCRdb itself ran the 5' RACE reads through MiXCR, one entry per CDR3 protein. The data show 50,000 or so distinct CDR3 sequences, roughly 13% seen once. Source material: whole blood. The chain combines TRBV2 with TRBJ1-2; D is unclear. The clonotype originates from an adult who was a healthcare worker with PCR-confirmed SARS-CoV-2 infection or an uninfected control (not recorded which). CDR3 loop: CASSELILGYTF. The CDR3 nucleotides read TGTGCCAGCAGTGAATTGATTCTTGGCTACACCTTC.